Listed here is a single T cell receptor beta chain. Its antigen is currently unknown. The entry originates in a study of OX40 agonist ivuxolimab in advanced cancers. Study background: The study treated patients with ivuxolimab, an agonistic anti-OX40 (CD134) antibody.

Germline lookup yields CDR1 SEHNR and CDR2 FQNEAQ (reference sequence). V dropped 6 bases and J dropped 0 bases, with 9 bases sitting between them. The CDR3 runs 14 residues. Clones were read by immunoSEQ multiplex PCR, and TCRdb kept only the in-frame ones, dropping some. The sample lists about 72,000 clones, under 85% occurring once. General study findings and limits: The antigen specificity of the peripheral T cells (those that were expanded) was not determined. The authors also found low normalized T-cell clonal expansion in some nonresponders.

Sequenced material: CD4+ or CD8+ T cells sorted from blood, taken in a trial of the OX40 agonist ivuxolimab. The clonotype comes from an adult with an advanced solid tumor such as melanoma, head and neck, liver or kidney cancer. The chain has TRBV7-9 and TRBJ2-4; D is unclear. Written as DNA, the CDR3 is TGTGCCAGCAGGTCGGGTCTAGCCAAAAACATTCAGTACTTC. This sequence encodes CASRSGLAKNIQYF.